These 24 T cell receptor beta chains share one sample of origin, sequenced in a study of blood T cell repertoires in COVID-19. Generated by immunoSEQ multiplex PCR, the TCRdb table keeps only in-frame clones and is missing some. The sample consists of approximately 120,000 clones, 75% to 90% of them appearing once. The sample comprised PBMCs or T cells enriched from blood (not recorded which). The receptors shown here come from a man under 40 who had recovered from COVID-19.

CDR3 sequence: CASSFGTLTDTQYF. The CDR3 DNA follows: TGTGCCAGCAGCTTCGGTACCCTCACAGATACGCAGTATTTT. This sequence joins TRBV13 and TRBJ2-3; no firm D call. Germline V gene lookup returns CDR1 PRHDT and CDR2 FYEKMQ (reference sequence). The CDR3 totals 14 residues. V was pared by 3 bases and J by 2 bases, with 9 bases between.

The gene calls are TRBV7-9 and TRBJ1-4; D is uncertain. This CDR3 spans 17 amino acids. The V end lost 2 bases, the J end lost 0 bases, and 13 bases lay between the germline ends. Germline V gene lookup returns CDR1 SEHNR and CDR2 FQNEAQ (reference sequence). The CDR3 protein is CASSLTARGATNEKLFF. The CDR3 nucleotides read TGTGCCAGCAGCTTAACCGCCCGGGGTGCAACTAATGAAAAACTGTTTTTT.

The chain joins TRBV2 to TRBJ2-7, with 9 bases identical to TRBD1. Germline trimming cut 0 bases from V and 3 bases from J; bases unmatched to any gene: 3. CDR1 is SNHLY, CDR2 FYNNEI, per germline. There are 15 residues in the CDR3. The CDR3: CASSEAGQGLYEQYV. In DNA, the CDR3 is TGTGCCAGCAGTGAAGCGGGACAGGGACTCTACGAGCAGTACGTC.

CDR3 in DNA: TGTGCCATCAGTGAGTCTTCATCCTACGAGCAGTACTTC. This sequence encodes CAISESSSYEQYF. The J gene is TRBJ2-7, the V gene TRBV10-3; D call uncertain. Germline lookup yields CDR1 ENHRY and CDR2 SYGVKD. There are 13 residues in the CDR3. Deletions cut 0 bases from V and 1 base from J, with 4 bases between.

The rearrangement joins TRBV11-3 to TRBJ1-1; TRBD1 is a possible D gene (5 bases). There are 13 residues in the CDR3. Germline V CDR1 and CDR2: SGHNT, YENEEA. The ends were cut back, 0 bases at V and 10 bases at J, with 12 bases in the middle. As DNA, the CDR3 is TGTGCCAGCAGCTTAGATGAGCGCCAGGGAGCTTTCTTT. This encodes CASSLDERQGAFF.

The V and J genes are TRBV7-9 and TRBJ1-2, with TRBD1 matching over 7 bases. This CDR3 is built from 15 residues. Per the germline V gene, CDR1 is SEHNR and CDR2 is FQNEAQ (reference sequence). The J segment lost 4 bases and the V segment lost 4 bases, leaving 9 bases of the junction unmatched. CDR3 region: CASSSQEGGAYGYTF. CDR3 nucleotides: TGTGCCAGCAGCTCCCAGGAAGGGGGCGCCTATGGCTACACCTTC.

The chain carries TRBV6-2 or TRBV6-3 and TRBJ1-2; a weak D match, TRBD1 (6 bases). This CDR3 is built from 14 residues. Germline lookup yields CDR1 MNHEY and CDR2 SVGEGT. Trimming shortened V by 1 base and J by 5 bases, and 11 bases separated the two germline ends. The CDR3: CASSYWGTSYGYTF. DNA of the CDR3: TGTGCCAGCAGTTACTGGGGGACAAGTTATGGCTACACCTTC.

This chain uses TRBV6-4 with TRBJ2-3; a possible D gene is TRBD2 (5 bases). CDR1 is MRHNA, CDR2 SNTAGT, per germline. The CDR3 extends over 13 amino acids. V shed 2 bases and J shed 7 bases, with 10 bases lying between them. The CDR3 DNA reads TGTGCCAGCAGTGACCTCTCTAGCAATACGCAGTATTTT. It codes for CASSDLSSNTQYF.

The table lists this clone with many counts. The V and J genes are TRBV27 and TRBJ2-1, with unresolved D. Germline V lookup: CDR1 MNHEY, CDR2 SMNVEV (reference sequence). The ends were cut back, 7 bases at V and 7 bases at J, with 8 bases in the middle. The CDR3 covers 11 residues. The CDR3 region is CASTALNEQFF. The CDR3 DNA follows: TGTGCCAGCACCGCGCTAAATGAGCAGTTCTTC.

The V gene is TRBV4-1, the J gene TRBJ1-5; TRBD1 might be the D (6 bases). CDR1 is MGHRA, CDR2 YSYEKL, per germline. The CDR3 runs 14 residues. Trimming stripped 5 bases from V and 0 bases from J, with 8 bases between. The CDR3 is CASSWTDSNQPQHF. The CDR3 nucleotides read TGCGCCAGCAGCTGGACAGATAGCAATCAGCCCCAGCATTTT.

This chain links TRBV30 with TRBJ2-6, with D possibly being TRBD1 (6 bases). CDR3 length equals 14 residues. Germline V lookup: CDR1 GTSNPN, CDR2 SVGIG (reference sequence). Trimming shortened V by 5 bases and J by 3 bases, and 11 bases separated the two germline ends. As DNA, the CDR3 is TGTGCCTGGGGAACAGGGTTTGGGGCCAACGTCCTGACTTTC. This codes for CAWGTGFGANVLTF.

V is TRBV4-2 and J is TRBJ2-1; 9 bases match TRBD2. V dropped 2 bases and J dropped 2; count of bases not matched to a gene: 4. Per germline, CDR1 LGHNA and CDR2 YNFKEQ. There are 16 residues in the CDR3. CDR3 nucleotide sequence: TGTGCCAGCAGCCAACCGCTAGCGGGGCCCTACAATGAGCAGTTCTTC. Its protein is CASSQPLAGPYNEQFF.

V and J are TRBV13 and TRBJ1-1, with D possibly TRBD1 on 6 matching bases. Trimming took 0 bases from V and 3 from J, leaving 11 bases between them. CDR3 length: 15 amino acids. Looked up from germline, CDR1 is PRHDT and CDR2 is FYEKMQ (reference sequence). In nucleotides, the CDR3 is TGTGCCAGCAGCTTAGGGTGGTCAGGGGACACTGAAGCTTTCTTT. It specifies CASSLGWSGDTEAFF.

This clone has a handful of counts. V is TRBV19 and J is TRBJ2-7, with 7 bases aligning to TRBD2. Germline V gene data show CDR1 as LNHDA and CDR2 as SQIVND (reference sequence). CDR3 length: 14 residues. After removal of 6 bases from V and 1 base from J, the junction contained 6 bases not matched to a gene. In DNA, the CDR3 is TGTGCCAGTAGCCCGACTAGCCCTTCCTACGAGCAGTACTTC. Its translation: CASSPTSPSYEQYF.

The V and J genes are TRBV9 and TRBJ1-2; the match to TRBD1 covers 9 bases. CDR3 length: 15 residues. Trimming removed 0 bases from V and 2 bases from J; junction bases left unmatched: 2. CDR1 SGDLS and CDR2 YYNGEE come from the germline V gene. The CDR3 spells CASSVGGQGNYGYTF. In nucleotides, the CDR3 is TGTGCCAGCAGCGTAGGAGGACAGGGGAACTATGGCTACACCTTC.

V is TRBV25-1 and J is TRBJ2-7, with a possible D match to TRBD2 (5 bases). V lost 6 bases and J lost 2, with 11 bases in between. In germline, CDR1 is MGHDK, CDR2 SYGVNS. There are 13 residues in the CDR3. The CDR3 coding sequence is TGTGCCAGCAGCGAGGAGGCCACCTACGAGCAGTACTTC. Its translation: CASSEEATYEQYF.

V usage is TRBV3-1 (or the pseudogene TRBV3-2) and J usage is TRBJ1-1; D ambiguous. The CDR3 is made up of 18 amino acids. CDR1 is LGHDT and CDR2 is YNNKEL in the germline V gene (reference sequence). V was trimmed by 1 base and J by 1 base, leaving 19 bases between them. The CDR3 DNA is TGTGCCAGCAGCCAAGGGGTTTTTTTGGAGTCTGAGAACACTGAAGCTTTCTTT. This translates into CASSQGVFLESENTEAFF.

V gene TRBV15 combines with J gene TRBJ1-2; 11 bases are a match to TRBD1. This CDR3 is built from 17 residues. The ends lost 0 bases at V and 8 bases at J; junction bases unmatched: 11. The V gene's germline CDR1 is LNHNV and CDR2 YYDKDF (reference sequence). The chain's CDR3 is CATSRDLSGQGAGGYTF. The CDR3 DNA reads TGTGCCACCAGCAGAGATCTTTCAGGACAGGGGGCGGGCGGCTACACCTTC.

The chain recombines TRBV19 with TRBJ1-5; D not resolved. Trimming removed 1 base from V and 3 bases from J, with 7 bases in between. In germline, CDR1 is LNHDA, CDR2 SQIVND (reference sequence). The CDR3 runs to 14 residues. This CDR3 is CASSIGAANQPQHF. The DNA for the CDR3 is TGTGCCAGTAGTATAGGGGCAGCCAATCAGCCCCAGCATTTT.

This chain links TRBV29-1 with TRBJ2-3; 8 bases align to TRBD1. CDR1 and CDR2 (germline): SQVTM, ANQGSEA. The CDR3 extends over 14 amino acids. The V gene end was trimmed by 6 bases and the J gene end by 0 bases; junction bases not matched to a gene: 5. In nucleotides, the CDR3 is TGCAGCGTGACAGGGGTTGGTAGCACAGATACGCAGTATTTT. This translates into CSVTGVGSTDTQYF.

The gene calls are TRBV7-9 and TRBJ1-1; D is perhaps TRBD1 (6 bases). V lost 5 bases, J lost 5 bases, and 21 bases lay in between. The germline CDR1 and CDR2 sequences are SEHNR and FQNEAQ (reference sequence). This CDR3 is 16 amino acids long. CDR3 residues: CASSPGTRISDTEAFF. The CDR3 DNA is TGTGCCAGCAGCCCGGGGACACGGATTTCGGATACTGAAGCTTTCTTT.

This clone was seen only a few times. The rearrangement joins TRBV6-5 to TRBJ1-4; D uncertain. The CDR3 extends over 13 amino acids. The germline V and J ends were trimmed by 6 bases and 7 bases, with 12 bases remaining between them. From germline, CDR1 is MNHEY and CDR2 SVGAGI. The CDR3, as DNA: TGTGCCAGCAGCGGAGTCATGACTGAAAAACTGTTTTTT. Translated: CASSGVMTEKLFF.

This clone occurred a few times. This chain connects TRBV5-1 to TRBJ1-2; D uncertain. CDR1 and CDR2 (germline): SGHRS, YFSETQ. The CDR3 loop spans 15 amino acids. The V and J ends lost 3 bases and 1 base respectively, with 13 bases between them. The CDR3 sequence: CASSSSDIHNYGYTF. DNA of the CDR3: TGCGCCAGCAGCTCTTCAGACATACATAACTATGGCTACACCTTC.

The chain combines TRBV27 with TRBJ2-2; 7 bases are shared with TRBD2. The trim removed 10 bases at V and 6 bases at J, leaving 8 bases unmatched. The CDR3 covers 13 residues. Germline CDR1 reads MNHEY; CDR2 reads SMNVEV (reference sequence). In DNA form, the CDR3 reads TGTGCCAAAACGGGGGGAGGGGCCGGGGAGCTGTTTTTT. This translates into CAKTGGGAGELFF.